A single sample gave rise to the 8 T cell receptor beta chains below, sequenced in a study of CD8 T cells in ankylosing spondylitis. Notes on the study in general: There was a TCR beta motif, made of fewer than 10 highly homologous variants, that appeared characteristic of ankylosing spondylitis blood.

No antigens are known for them. TCRdb independently ran MiXCR on the 5' RACE reads; one entry per CDR3 protein. The data show roughly 350,000 distinct CDR3 sequences, with approximately 8.2% seen just once and roughly 14% held by the top ten. Sequenced: blood, either unsorted or a sorted T cell fraction (not recorded which). Source of these receptors: a male donor with ankylosing spondylitis.

This clonotype occurred a few times. This sequence joins TRBV6-1 and TRBJ1-4; 9 positions match TRBD1. The junction had 7 bases not matched to a gene; V was cut back by 6 bases and J by 5 bases. CDR1 is MNHNS and CDR2 is SASEGT in the germline V gene. There are 15 residues in the CDR3. CDR3 amino acids: CASSDGQGRNEKLFF. CDR3 coding DNA: TGTGCCAGCAGCGATGGACAGGGGCGGAATGAAAAACTGTTTTTT.

This clonotype was observed a handful of times. Its ends do not fully match the called genes, so a read error is possible. This chain joins TRBV20-1 and TRBJ2-7; D is unresolved. This CDR3 is 12 amino acids long. In germline, CDR1 is DFQATT, CDR2 SNEGSKA (reference sequence). The CDR3 nucleotides are TGCAGTGCGAGAGGCCCACTAAACGAGCAGTACTTC. The encoded protein is CSARGPLNEQYF.

In this sample, this clonotype turned up a few times. The rearrangement joins TRBV7-6 to TRBJ2-1; 13 nucleotides agree with TRBD2. The CDR3 runs to 19 residues. V was clipped by 0 bases and J by 0 bases; unmatched bases: 5. Per germline, CDR1 SGHVS and CDR2 FNYEAQ. DNA for the CDR3: TGTGCCAGCAGCTTAGCCCCGGGACTAGCGGGAAGCTCCTACAATGAGCAGTTCTTC. Its translation: CASSLAPGLAGSSYNEQFF. Full variable domain (remainder filled in from reference TRBV7-6 and TRBJ2-1): GAGVSQSPRYKVTKRGQDVALRCDPISGHVSLYWYRQALGQGPEFLTYFNYEAQQDKSGLPNDRFSAERPEGSISTLTIQRTEQRDSAMYRCASSLAPGLAGSSYNEQFFGPGTRLTVL.

The table lists this clonotype with a few counts. The V gene is TRBV7-8, the J gene TRBJ1-2; D is undetermined. The length of the CDR3 is 15 residues. The V gene lost 2 bases and the J gene lost 5 bases, with 15 bases spanning the gap. The germline gives CDR1 SGHVS, CDR2 FQNEAQ. CDR3 coding DNA: TGTGCCAGCAGCTTAAATCGCAGCCGAGGATATGGCTACACCTTC. This gives the protein CASSLNRSRGYGYTF.

This clonotype was counted between two and nine times. The genes are TRBV5-1 and TRBJ2-1; possibly TRBD1 for D (6 bases). The CDR3 covers 13 residues. With 7 bases removed from V and 8 bases from J, the gap between germline ends came to 16 bases. The germline V gene has CDR1 SGHRS and CDR2 YFSETQ. CDR3 in DNA: TGCGCCAGCGGACAGAGGAGGCCCCATGAGCAGTTCTTC. It specifies CASGQRRPHEQFF.

V gene TRBV6-2 or TRBV6-3 combines with J gene TRBJ2-7, with 10 positions matching TRBD2. Germline V CDR1 and CDR2: MNHEY, SVGEGT. The CDR3 is 15 residues long. V was pared by 4 bases and J by 4 bases, with 7 bases of the junction left unmatched. CDR3 sequence reads: CASSFTSGRVYEQYF. CDR3 in DNA: TGTGCCAGCAGTTTCACCAGCGGGAGGGTTTACGAGCAGTACTTC.

This clonotype came up a few times. CDR3 in DNA: TGTGCCAGCAGCAAGACCGGGACAGGGGAAAACATTCAGTACTTC. Protein product: CASSKTGTGENIQYF. The gene calls are TRBV7-9 and TRBJ2-4; 10 bases line up with TRBD1. The length of the CDR3 is 15 residues. Per the germline V gene, CDR1 is SEHNR and CDR2 is FQNEAQ (reference sequence). Trimming cost V 5 bases and J 5 bases; bases outside gene matches: 6.

Concerning this clonotype itself: Lacking the conserved final phenylalanine or tryptophan, this CDR3 likely reflects a read error. The chain couples TRBV2 to TRBJ2-1, with D perhaps being TRBD1 or TRBD2 (5 bases each). CDR3 length: 14 amino acids. Germline CDR1 is SNHLY and CDR2 is FYNNEI. V was shortened by 7 bases and J by 4 bases, with 14 bases between the two germline ends. The DNA for the CDR3 is TGTGCCAGCAAACGGGGCGACCGTTACAATGAGCAGTTCCTC. Its protein product is CASKRGDRYNEQFL.